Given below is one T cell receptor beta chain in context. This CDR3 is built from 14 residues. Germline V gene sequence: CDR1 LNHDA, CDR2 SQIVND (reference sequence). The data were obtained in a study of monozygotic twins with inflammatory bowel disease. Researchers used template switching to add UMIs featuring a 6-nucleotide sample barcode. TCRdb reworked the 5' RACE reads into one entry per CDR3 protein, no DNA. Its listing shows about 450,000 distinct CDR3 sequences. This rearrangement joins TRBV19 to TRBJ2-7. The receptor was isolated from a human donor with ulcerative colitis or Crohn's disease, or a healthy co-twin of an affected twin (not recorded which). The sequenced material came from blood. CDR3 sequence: CASSIRQDGYEQYF. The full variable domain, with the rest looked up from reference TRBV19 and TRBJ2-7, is DGGITQSPKYLFRKEGQNVTLSCEQNLNHDAMYWYRQDPGQGLRLIYYSQIVNDFQKGDIAEGYSVSREKKESFPLTVTSAQKNPTAFYLCASSIRQDGYEQYFGPGTRLTVT.